This T cell receptor (beta chain) was identified during a study of neurological immune-mediated disorders. Study-wide results and limits: Private repertoires in all groups were suggested by the absence of shared CDR3 amino acid sequences among expanded clones across subjects.

The V gene's germline CDR1 is SGHDT and CDR2 YYEEEE. This CDR3 is built from 13 residues. Losses at the gene ends were 4 bases for V and 8 bases for J; bases not matched to a gene: 7. Over 170 million TCR-beta sequences from 15-18 subjects came out of each sequencing run. Each CDR3 protein is one row after TCRdb ran MiXCR on the 5' RACE reads. Here the sample spans around 60,000 distinct CDR3 sequences, under 3.5% being singletons. In its sample, this clonotype was seen many times. Its antigen is not identified. The unsorted libraries originated from 2 million PBMCs that had been stored at -80 C. The TCR was taken from a woman aged 55-69 years with multiple sclerosis. What was sequenced was PBMCs. This chain uses TRBV5-6 with TRBJ1-2; TRBD1 aligns across 8 bases. The CDR3 DNA sequence: TGTGCCAGCAGCCTACGGACAGGGAGAGGCTACACCTTC. It codes for CASSLRTGRGYTF.